Detailed here is one T cell receptor beta chain. The data were taken from a study of blood T cell repertoires in COVID-19. Study in general: Acute-phase and convalescent COVID-19 samples originated in the United States, Italy and Spain. T cells, B-cell-depleted T cells, or PBMCs supplied cDNA or gDNA.

Everyone who took part was roughly 18 to 89 years old, and they came from about two dozen US areas. Researchers sorted participants into cohorts using their self-reported clinical history. V was trimmed by 4 bases and J by 5 bases, leaving 20 bases between them. There are 16 residues in the CDR3. Looked up from germline, CDR1 is SGHTA and CDR2 is FQGNSA. Clones were read by immunoSEQ multiplex PCR, and TCRdb kept only the in-frame ones, dropping some. The repertoire includes some 200,000 clones, around 85% of them detected once, and approximately 1.4% sits in the top ten. The TCR originated in a woman aged 40 to 49 with acute COVID-19. The sequenced sample was PBMCs or T cells enriched from blood (not recorded which). V usage is TRBV7-2 and J usage is TRBJ1-1; no definite D call. The CDR3 region is CASSSLGLRRPTEAFF. In nucleotides, the CDR3 is TGTGCCAGCAGCTCCCTTGGGTTGAGGAGACCGACTGAAGCTTTCTTT.